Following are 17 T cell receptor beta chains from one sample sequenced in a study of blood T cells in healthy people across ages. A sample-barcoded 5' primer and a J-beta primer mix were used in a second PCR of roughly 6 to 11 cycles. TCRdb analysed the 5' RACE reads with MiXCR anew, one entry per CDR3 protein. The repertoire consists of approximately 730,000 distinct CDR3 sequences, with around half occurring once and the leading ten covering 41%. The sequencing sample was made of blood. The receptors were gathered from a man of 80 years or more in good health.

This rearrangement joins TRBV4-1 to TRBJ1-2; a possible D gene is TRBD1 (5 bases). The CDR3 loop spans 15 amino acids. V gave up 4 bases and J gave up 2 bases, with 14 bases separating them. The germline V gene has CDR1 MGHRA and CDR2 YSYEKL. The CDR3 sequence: CASSPSLDSNYGYTF. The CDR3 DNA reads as TGCGCCAGCAGCCCCTCGCTTGACAGCAACTATGGCTACACCTTC.

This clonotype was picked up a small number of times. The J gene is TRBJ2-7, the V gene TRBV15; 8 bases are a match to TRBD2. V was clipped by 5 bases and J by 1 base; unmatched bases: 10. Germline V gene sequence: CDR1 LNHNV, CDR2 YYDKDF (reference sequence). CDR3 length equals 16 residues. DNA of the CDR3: TGTGCCACCAGCGCAACTAGCGGACACCGGTCCTACGAGCAGTACTTC. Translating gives CATSATSGHRSYEQYF.

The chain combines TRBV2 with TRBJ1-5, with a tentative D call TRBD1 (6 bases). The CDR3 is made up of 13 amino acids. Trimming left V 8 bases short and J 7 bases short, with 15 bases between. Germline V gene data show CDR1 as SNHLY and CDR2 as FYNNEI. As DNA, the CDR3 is TGTGCCAGCGCAGGGGAAGGGTGGCAGCCCCAGCATTTT. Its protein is CASAGEGWQPQHF.

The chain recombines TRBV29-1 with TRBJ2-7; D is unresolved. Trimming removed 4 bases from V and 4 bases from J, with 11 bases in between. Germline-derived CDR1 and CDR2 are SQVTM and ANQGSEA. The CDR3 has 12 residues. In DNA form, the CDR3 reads TGCAGCGTTGCCAGCGACAAATACGAGCAGTACTTC. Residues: CSVASDKYEQYF.

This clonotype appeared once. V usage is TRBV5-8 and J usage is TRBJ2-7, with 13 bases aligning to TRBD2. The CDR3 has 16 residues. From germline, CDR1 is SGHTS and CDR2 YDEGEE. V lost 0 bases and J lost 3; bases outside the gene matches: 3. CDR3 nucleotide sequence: TGTGCCAGCAGCTTGGGACTAGCGGGAGGCATCTACGAGCAGTACTTC. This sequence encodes CASSLGLAGGIYEQYF.

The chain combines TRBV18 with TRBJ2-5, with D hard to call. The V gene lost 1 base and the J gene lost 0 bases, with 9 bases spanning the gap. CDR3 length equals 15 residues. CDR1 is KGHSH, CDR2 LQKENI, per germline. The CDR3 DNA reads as TGTGCCAGCTCACCACTACCTTTGGACCAAGAGACCCAGTACTTC. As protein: CASSPLPLDQETQYF.

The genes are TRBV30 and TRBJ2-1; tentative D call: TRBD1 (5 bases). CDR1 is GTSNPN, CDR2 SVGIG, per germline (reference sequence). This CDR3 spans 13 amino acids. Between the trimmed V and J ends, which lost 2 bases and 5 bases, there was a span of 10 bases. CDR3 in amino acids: CAWSPPTDNEQFF. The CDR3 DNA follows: TGTGCCTGGAGTCCCCCGACAGACAATGAGCAGTTCTTC.

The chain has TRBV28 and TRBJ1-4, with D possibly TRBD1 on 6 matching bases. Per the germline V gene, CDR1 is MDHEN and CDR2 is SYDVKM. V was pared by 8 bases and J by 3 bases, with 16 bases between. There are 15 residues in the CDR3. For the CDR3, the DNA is TGTGCCAGCGTCCCCGGGGGGGCTTCTAATGAAAAACTGTTTTTT. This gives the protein CASVPGGASNEKLFF. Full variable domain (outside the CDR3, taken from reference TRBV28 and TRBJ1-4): DVKVTQSSRYLVKRTGEKVFLECVQDMDHENMFWYRQDPGLGLRLIYFSYDVKMKEKGDIPEGYSVSREKKERFSLILESASTNQTSMYLCASVPGGASNEKLFFGSGTQLSVL.

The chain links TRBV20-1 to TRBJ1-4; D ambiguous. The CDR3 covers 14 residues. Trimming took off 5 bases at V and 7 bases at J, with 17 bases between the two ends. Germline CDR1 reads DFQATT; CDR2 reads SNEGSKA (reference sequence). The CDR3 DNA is TGCAGTGCTTTGGGGAACCGTTTAATTGAAAAACTGTTTTTT. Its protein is CSALGNRLIEKLFF.

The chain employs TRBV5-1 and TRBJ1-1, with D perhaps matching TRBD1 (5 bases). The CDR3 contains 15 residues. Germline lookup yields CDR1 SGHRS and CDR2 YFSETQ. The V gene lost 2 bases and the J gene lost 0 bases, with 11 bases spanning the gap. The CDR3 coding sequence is TGCGCCAGCAGCTTTACACGGACATTGAACACTGAAGCTTTCTTT. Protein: CASSFTRTLNTEAFF. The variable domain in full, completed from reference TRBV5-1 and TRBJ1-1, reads KAGVTQTPRYLIKTRGQQVTLSCSPISGHRSVSWYQQTPGQGLQFLFEYFSETQRNKGNFPGRFSGRQFSNSRSEMNVSTLELGDSALYLCASSFTRTLNTEAFFGQGTRLTVV.

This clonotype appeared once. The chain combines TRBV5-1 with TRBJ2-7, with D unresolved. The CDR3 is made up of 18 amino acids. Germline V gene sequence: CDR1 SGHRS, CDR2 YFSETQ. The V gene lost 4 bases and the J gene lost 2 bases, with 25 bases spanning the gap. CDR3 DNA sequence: TGCGCCAGCAGCATTGGCCCCTTTCCCGACGGCGGTACCTACGAGCAGTACTTC. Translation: CASSIGPFPDGGTYEQYF. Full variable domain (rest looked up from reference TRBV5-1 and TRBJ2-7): KAGVTQTPRYLIKTRGQQVTLSCSPISGHRSVSWYQQTPGQGLQFLFEYFSETQRNKGNFPGRFSGRQFSNSRSEMNVSTLELGDSALYLCASSIGPFPDGGTYEQYFGPGTRLTVT.

CDR3 loop: CASSPGLDYEQFF. In DNA form, the CDR3 reads TGTGCCAGCTCACCAGGACTAGACTATGAGCAGTTCTTC. The rearrangement links TRBV18 to TRBJ2-1; TRBD2 aligns across 7 bases. The germline CDR1 and CDR2 sequences are KGHSH and LQKENI. V was clipped by 2 bases and J by 8 bases; unmatched bases: 3. The CDR3 loop spans 13 amino acids.

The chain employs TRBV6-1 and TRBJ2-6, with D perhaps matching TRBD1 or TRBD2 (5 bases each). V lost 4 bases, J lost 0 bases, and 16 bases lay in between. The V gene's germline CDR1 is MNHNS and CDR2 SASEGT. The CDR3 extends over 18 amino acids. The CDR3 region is CASSVAGTGFSGANVLTF. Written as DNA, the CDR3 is TGTGCCAGCAGTGTGGCCGGGACGGGCTTCTCTGGGGCCAACGTCCTGACTTTC.

The CDR3 nucleotides are TGCAGTGCACCACTAATTACTAGCACAGATACGCAGTATTTT. Residues: CSAPLITSTDTQYF. V usage is TRBV20-1 and J usage is TRBJ2-3; D unresolved. The V and J ends lost 6 bases and 0 bases respectively, with 13 bases between them. The germline V gene encodes CDR1 DFQATT and CDR2 SNEGSKA (reference sequence). The CDR3 has 14 amino acids.

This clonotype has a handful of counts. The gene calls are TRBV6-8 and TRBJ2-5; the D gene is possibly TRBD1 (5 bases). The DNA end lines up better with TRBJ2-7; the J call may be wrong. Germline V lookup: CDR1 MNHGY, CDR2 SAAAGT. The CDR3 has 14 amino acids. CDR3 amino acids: CASSSKGRPSEQYF. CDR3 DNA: TGTGCCAGCAGTTCCAAGGGGCGACCAAGCGAGCAGTACTTC.

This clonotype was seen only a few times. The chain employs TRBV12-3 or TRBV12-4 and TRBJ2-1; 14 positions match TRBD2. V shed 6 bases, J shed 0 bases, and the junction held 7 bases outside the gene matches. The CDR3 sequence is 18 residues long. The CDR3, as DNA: TGTGCCAGCAGCCCCCCGACTAGCGGGAGGGGCTCCTACAATGAGCAGTTCTTC. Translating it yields CASSPPTSGRGSYNEQFF.

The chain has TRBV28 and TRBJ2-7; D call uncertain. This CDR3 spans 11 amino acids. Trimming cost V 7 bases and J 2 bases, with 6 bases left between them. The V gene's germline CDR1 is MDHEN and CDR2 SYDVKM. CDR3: CASNSPYEQYF. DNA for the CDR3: TGTGCCAGCAACAGCCCCTACGAGCAGTACTTC.